The present T cell receptor (beta chain) was sequenced within a study of blood T cell repertoires in COVID-19. Trimming stripped 4 bases from V and 7 bases from J, with 21 bases between. The CDR3 runs to 17 residues. Germline lookup yields CDR1 SGHNT and CDR2 YYREEE (reference sequence). Method: immunoSEQ multiplex PCR; TCRdb's copy keeps in-frame clones and lacks some. This table has roughly 120,000 clones, around 90% appearing once. The rearrangement links TRBV5-4 to TRBJ1-6; D may be TRBD1 (5 bases). The TCR sequence derives from a man aged 50 to 59 with COVID-19, enrolled during active disease. The sequenced material came from peripheral blood. The CDR3 bases are TGTGCCAGCAGCCCGGCGGAGGGGCGCTTAAACAATTCACCCCTCCACTTT. This codes for CASSPAEGRLNNSPLHF.